This T cell receptor beta chain was identified in a study of T cell changes during pregnancy in multiple sclerosis. The CDR3 runs 12 residues. In germline, CDR1 is GTSNPN, CDR2 SVGIG (reference sequence). Trimming pared 7 bases from V and 6 bases from J, leaving 12 bases between. The data were produced by immunoSEQ multiplex PCR, yet TCRdb's version contains in-frame clones alone and is incomplete. In the table there are 20,000 to 30,000 clones, around nine tenths of which are singletons. The sample was CD4+ T cells from peripheral blood mononuclear cells, taken in the first trimester of pregnancy. The source is a female donor in good health, enrolled as a control in a pregnancy study. The chain has TRBV30 and TRBJ2-2; weak D call: TRBD1 (6 bases). CDR3 sequence (DNA): TGTGCCTCGGACAGAGGGGCCGGGGAGCTGTTTTTT. Protein: CASDRGAGELFF.